This T cell receptor (beta chain) was obtained from a study of blood T cell repertoires in COVID-19. About the study: Both acute and convalescent COVID-19 samples were obtained from the United States, Italy and Spain. Sources were T cells, B-cell-depleted T cells, or PBMCs; the material itself was cDNA or gDNA.

Germline CDR1 is MGHRA and CDR2 is YSYEKL. The CDR3 totals 15 residues. V lost 2 bases to trimming and J lost 5 bases; unmatched junction nucleotides: 7. Original processing methods: Amplification from reference gene primers served as the basis for estimated nucleated cell counts. TCRdb keeps only in-frame clones here, not all; method: immunoSEQ multiplex PCR. That table is the source of V, J and clone size, and D and trimming were worked out from the DNA. The data contain 140,000 or so clones, around 84% of them singletons. This TCR derives from a human donor in a cohort sampled during active COVID-19. Sequencing was carried out using peripheral blood. The chain employs TRBV4-1 and TRBJ2-5; 8 bases are a match to TRBD1. The CDR3 spells CASSQLDRETETQYF. Written as DNA, the CDR3 is TGCGCCAGCAGCCAACTGGACAGGGAGACGGAGACCCAGTACTTC.